Listed below are T cell receptor beta chains from one sample, sequenced in a study of cytomegalovirus exposure and HLA in healthy donors. Sequencing used immunoSEQ multiplex PCR; TCRdb keeps in-frame clones, though not all of them. The sample shows 100,000 to 150,000 clones, and 1.5% to 2% sits with its ten largest clones. Sequencing input: PBMCs. These receptor sequences come from a woman aged 40 to 55 in good health and CMV-seropositive. The CDR3 runs from the conserved cysteine through the conserved F or W. D genes are given only for firm matches.

D: TRBD1
J: TRBJ2-7
V: TRBV28
DNA: TGTGCCAGCAGTCTTCTGGGACAGGGACACTACGAGCAGTACTTC
CDR3: CASSLLGQGHYEQYF

D: TRBD1
J: TRBJ2-1
V: TRBV7-9
DNA: TGTGCCAGCAGCTCCCAGGGGGCGGCCTACAATGAGCAGTTCTTC
CDR3: CASSSQGAAYNEQFF

D: TRBD2
J: TRBJ2-1
V: TRBV7-3
DNA: TGTGCCAGCAGCCTCGCCGGGACTAGCAGCTACAATGAGCAGTTCTTC
CDR3: CASSLAGTSSYNEQFF

D: TRBD1
J: TRBJ2-5
V: TRBV7-7
DNA: TGTGCCAGCAGCTCCGGAACAGGGGGCCGGGAGACCCAGTACTTC
CDR3: CASSSGTGGRETQYF

D: TRBD2
J: TRBJ2-1
V: TRBV11-1
DNA: TGTGCCAGCAGCTTAAGAGTCCCAGCTAGCGGGAGTTCTGACAATGAGCAGTTCTTC
CDR3: CASSLRVPASGSSDNEQFF

D: TRBD1
J: TRBJ1-2
V: TRBV5-6
DNA: TGTGCCAGCAGCCCGCGGACAGGGGGAGGCTACACCTTC
CDR3: CASSPRTGGGYTF

D: TRBD2
J: TRBJ2-1
V: TRBV7-6
DNA: TGTGCCAGCAGCTTAGGCGGGAGCGATGAGCAGTTCTTC
CDR3: CASSLGGSDEQFF

D: .
J: TRBJ2-1
V: TRBV7-6
DNA: TGTGCTACCCCCCAGAGTCACAGCTCCTACAATGAGCAGTTCTTC
CDR3: CATPQSHSSYNEQFF

D: .
J: TRBJ1-4
V: TRBV6-4
DNA: TGTGCCAGCAGTGCCGACCAGGGGTCCGAAAAACTGTTTTTT
CDR3: CASSADQGSEKLFF

D: .
J: TRBJ1-5
V: TRBV6-5
DNA: TGTGCCAGCAGCTTCATCAGTGGTCAGCCCCAGCATTTT
CDR3: CASSFISGQPQHF

D: .
J: TRBJ2-3
V: TRBV6-6
DNA: TGTGCCAGCAGTTTAAAGGACAGAGGCACAGATACGCAGTATTTT
CDR3: CASSLKDRGTDTQYF